What follows are 14 T cell receptor beta chains derived from one specimen sequenced in a study of patients and donors after allogeneic stem cell transplantation. TCRdb used MiXCR to reprocess the RT-PCR reads, holding one entry per CDR3 protein. The table lists more than 850,000 distinct CDR3 sequences, about a sixth of them singletons. Sequenced input: blood, either unsorted or a sorted T cell fraction (not recorded which). The receptor set was obtained from a human donor who was either an allogeneic HSCT recipient or a stem cell or donor lymphocyte infusion donor (not recorded which). It is not recorded whose cells these are; they may come from a transplant donor.

The table lists this clonotype with a few counts. This sequence joins TRBV5-1 and TRBJ1-2, with unresolved D. This CDR3 has 12 amino acids. In germline, CDR1 is SGHRS, CDR2 YFSETQ. Deletions cut 4 bases from V and 9 bases from J, with 13 bases between. CDR3 coding DNA: TGCGCCAGCAGCAACCCGGACGAACGCTACACCTTC. It encodes CASSNPDERYTF.

J is TRBJ2-3 and V is TRBV7-6; tentative D call: TRBD1 (6 bases). The CDR3 loop spans 15 amino acids. V lost 5 bases to trimming and J lost 0 bases, with 12 bases between them. The germline CDR1 and CDR2 sequences are SGHVS and FNYEAQ. The CDR3 is CASSADRYSTDTQYF. The CDR3 DNA sequence: TGTGCCAGCAGCGCGGACAGATACAGCACAGATACGCAGTATTTT. The full variable domain, rest sourced from reference TRBV7-6 and TRBJ2-3, is GAGVSQSPRYKVTKRGQDVALRCDPISGHVSLYWYRQALGQGPEFLTYFNYEAQQDKSGLPNDRFSAERPEGSISTLTIQRTEQRDSAMYRCASSADRYSTDTQYFGPGTRLTVL.

This chain's CDR3 is CASSLGKVAGREAQPQHF. The CDR3, as DNA: TGTGCCAGCAGTTTAGGCAAGGTTGCGGGCAGGGAGGCTCAGCCCCAGCATTTT. The V call is TRBV12-3 or TRBV12-4, the J call TRBJ1-5, with D perhaps matching TRBD1 (5 bases). Between the trimmed V and J ends, which lost 1 base and 6 bases, there was a span of 22 bases. The CDR3 runs 18 residues.

The rearrangement joins TRBV5-6 to TRBJ2-1, with TRBD1 identical over 7 bases. Per germline, CDR1 SGHDT and CDR2 YYEEEE. J was trimmed by 5 bases and V by 0 bases; bases with no gene match: 2. The CDR3 totals 14 residues. In DNA form, the CDR3 reads TGTGCCAGCAGCTTGGCCGGGACAGACAATGAGCAGTTCTTC. Protein product: CASSLAGTDNEQFF. The whole variable domain, filled in from reference TRBV5-6 and TRBJ2-1, reads DAGVTQSPTHLIKTRGQQVTLRCSPKSGHDTVSWYQQALGQGPQFIFQYYEEEERQRGNFPDRFSGHQFPNYSSELNVNALLLGDSALYLCASSLAGTDNEQFFGPGTRLTVL.

This clonotype has a single count. V and J are TRBV10-3 and TRBJ1-5; TRBD1 aligns across 7 bases. Germline V gene sequence: CDR1 ENHRY, CDR2 SYGVKD. The CDR3 consists of 14 residues. The V gene end was trimmed by 4 bases and the J gene end by 6 bases; junction bases not matched to a gene: 6. CDR3 coding DNA: TGTGCCATCAGTGCCGGACAGGTCGGTCAGCCCCAGCATTTT. Its protein is CAISAGQVGQPQHF.

The V call is TRBV7-8, the J call TRBJ2-1; 7 bases agree with TRBD2. Germline trimming cut 5 bases from V and 7 bases from J; bases unmatched to any gene: 8. Germline CDR1 reads SGHVS; CDR2 reads FQNEAQ. CDR3 length: 14 residues. CDR3 region: CASSHGTIENEQFF. DNA for the CDR3: TGTGCCAGCAGCCACGGGACTATCGAGAATGAGCAGTTCTTC.

This clonotype was picked up a small number of times. The rearrangement uses TRBV24-1 and TRBJ1-5; D call uncertain. The CDR3 length is 15 residues. With 2 bases removed from V and 0 bases from J, the gap between germline ends came to 7 bases. Germline V gene sequence: CDR1 KGHDR, CDR2 SFDVKD. As DNA, the CDR3 is TGTGCCACCAGTGATTGGGGTGATAGCAATCAGCCCCAGCATTTT. Residues: CATSDWGDSNQPQHF.

In its sample, this clonotype was seen a few times. This chain connects TRBV12-3 or TRBV12-4 to TRBJ2-2; D remains unclear. Deletions cut 2 bases from V and 3 bases from J, with 13 bases between. The CDR3 spans 16 residues. CDR3 DNA sequence: TGTGCCAGCAGTTTAACGGAAACGATATACACCGGGGAGCTGTTTTTT. This encodes CASSLTETIYTGELFF.

This clonotype was counted once. CDR3: CASSPRGRPASYEQYF. In DNA form, the CDR3 reads TGTGCCAGCAGCCCCCGGGGGAGACCCGCTTCCTACGAGCAGTACTTC. The chain employs TRBV3-1 and TRBJ2-7, with D possibly matching TRBD2 (6 bases). The germline V and J ends were trimmed by 4 bases and 1 base, with 17 bases remaining between them. This CDR3 has 16 amino acids. The germline gives CDR1 LGHDT, CDR2 YNNKEL (reference sequence).

This clonotype was counted between two and nine times. The CDR3 loop is CSARPAGPHTDTQYF. CDR3 nucleotides: TGCAGTGCTAGACCAGCGGGGCCCCACACAGATACGCAGTATTTT. This chain uses TRBV20-1 with TRBJ2-3; TRBD2 matches 7 bases. Germline-derived CDR1 and CDR2 are DFQATT and SNEGSKA (reference sequence). This CDR3 has 15 residues. The V gene end was trimmed by 2 bases and the J gene end by 2 bases; junction bases not matched to a gene: 7.

J is TRBJ2-1 and V is TRBV27; D not resolved. The germline V and J ends were trimmed by 2 bases and 6 bases, with 8 bases remaining between them. Germline assignment: CDR1 MNHEY and CDR2 SMNVEV (reference sequence). The CDR3 has 13 residues. DNA of the CDR3: TGTGCCAGCAGTTTAGAACGGAGCAATGAGCAGTTCTTC. Protein: CASSLERSNEQFF.

This clonotype was counted ten times or more. At one end, the junction sequence differs from germline, possibly due to a read error. The rearrangement links TRBV5-1 to TRBJ2-2; 7 nucleotides agree with TRBD2. The CDR3 extends over 15 amino acids. Germline V lookup: CDR1 SGHRS, CDR2 YFSETQ. The CDR3 region has the DNA TGTGCCAGCAGTCTTGCGGGAGCCAACACCGGGGAGCTGTTTTTT. It is translated as CASSLAGANTGELFF.

The rearrangement joins TRBV29-1 to TRBJ1-1; D gene ambiguous. From germline, CDR1 is SQVTM and CDR2 ANQGSEA. Deletions cut 4 bases from V and 1 base from J, with 13 bases between. CDR3 length: 14 amino acids. CDR3 amino acids: CSVARQGRNTEAFF. The CDR3 nucleotides are TGCAGCGTTGCGAGGCAAGGACGGAACACTGAAGCTTTCTTT. The entire variable domain, with the rest obtained from reference TRBV29-1 and TRBJ1-1, is as follows: SAVISQKPSRDICQRGTSLTIQCQVDSQVTMMFWYRQQPGQSLTLIATANQGSEATYESGFVIDKFPISRPNLTFSTLTVSNMSPEDSSIYLCSVARQGRNTEAFFGQGTRLTVV.

This clonotype was seen a handful of times. As DNA, the CDR3 is TGCAGTGCTTACGGGACAGGGGTTACTCCTAATGAGCAGTTCTTC. Protein: CSAYGTGVTPNEQFF. The rearrangement uses TRBV20-1 and TRBJ2-1; 10 bases line up with TRBD1. Trimming at V came to 5 bases and at J to 7 bases, leaving 11 bases not matched to a gene. This CDR3 has 15 amino acids. The germline V gene encodes CDR1 DFQATT and CDR2 SNEGSKA (reference sequence).